Presented here are 3 T cell receptor beta chains from one specimen sequenced in a study of T cell repertoires in cytomegalovirus infection. Which antigens these TCRs recognize remains unknown. TCRdb processed the reads anew with MiXCR; each CDR3 protein has one entry. The sample shows over 250,000 distinct CDR3 sequences, about 20% of them seen only once. The sample in question was cultured PBMCs, obtained from culture after CMV antigen stimulation. These receptors all stem from a human donor in good health (CMV status not recorded). Some clones in this sample may be carry-over from other donors' samples.

V usage is TRBV20-1 and J usage is TRBJ2-5; 9 bases align to TRBD1. The ends lost 0 bases at V and 6 bases at J; junction bases unmatched: 5. Germline CDR1 reads DFQATT; CDR2 reads SNEGSKA (reference sequence). CDR3 length: 14 amino acids. CDR3 bases: TGCAGTGCTAGAGAGGGGACAGGGAGGCAGACCCAGTACTTC. Translation: CSAREGTGRQTQYF.

The chain has TRBV18 and TRBJ2-1; tentative D call: TRBD1 (6 bases). This CDR3 is 17 amino acids long. CDR1 is KGHSH and CDR2 is LQKENI in the germline V gene. V lost 3 bases and J lost 0, with 15 bases in between. The CDR3 loop reads CASSPDKGQSSYNEQFF. The CDR3 DNA reads TGTGCCAGCTCACCGGATAAGGGACAAAGCTCCTACAATGAGCAGTTCTTC.

The chain uses TRBV12-3 or TRBV12-4 and TRBJ2-3; D may match TRBD1 or TRBD2 (5 bases each). The CDR3 contains 14 residues. V lost 5 bases and J lost 2, with 11 bases in between. The CDR3 here is CASSRSGTTDTQYF. The CDR3 bases are TGTGCCAGCAGTAGATCCGGGACCACAGATACGCAGTATTTT.